Below, 12 T cell receptor beta chains from the same sample are listed, as sequenced in a study of T cell repertoires in cytomegalovirus infection. These receptors lack a known antigen. MiXCR, run by TCRdb on the reads, gives a single entry per CDR3 protein. The table includes some 200,000 distinct CDR3 sequences, roughly two fifths detected once. The specimen was CD8+ T cells from cultured PBMCs, collected from culture after CMV antigen stimulation. The receptors stem from a human donor in good health (CMV status not recorded). Some clones in this sample may be carry-over from other donors' samples.

This chain uses TRBV11-3 with TRBJ2-7, with D uncertain. CDR3 length: 13 residues. Trimming took off 5 bases at V and 5 bases at J, with 13 bases between the two ends. CDR1 is SGHNT, CDR2 YENEEA, per germline. The CDR3 nucleotides read TGTGCCAGCAGCCGTAGGCGGTGGGACGAGCAGTACTTC. This translates into CASSRRRWDEQYF. Based on the CDR3 plus reference TRBV11-3 and TRBJ2-7, the full variable domain is EAGVVQSPRYKIIEKKQPVAFWCNPISGHNTLYWYLQNLGQGPELLIRYENEEAVDDSQLPKDRFSAERLKGVDSTLKIQPAELGDSAVYLCASSRRRWDEQYFGPGTRLTVT.

J is TRBJ2-3 and V is TRBV7-8; D not resolved. V lost 4 bases and J lost 7, with 6 bases in between. CDR1 SGHVS and CDR2 FQNEAQ come from the germline V gene. The CDR3 is made up of 11 amino acids. CDR3 nucleotides: TGTGCCAGCAGCTCTTCGAATACGCAGTATTTT. Translated: CASSSSNTQYF.

This clonotype was observed a handful of times. The chain is built from TRBV5-1 and TRBJ2-5, with TRBD1 matching over 11 bases. This CDR3 spans 17 amino acids. After removal of 4 bases from V and 1 base from J, the junction contained 9 bases not matched to a gene. Germline loops: CDR1 SGHRS, CDR2 YFSETQ. The CDR3 region has the DNA TGCGCCAGCAGCCCTCTGGGACAGGGGGAGTTCCAAGAGACCCAGTACTTC. Its translation: CASSPLGQGEFQETQYF.

A note on this clonotype: A junction boundary mismatches the germline segment, possibly from a read error. The chain is built from TRBV20-1 and TRBJ2-5; 9 nucleotides agree with TRBD2. The CDR3 length is 14 residues. Germline lookup yields CDR1 DFQATT and CDR2 SNEGSKA (reference sequence). The CDR3 coding sequence is TGCAGTGCCCCCTGGCGGGAGGGCCAAGAGACCCAGGGCTTC. It yields the protein CSAPWREGQETQGF.

This clonotype came up many times. J is TRBJ2-7 and V is TRBV7-8, with D tentatively TRBD2 (6 bases). The CDR3 extends over 14 amino acids. Trimming took off 1 base at V and 3 bases at J, with 10 bases between the two ends. Germline V gene lookup returns CDR1 SGHVS and CDR2 FQNEAQ. The CDR3 nucleotides are TGTGCCAGCAGCTTAGGCGGGGTCCTCTACGAGCAGTACTTC. Amino acids: CASSLGGVLYEQYF.

This clonotype was counted a single time. The chain links TRBV7-3 to TRBJ2-5; D might be TRBD1 or TRBD2, each matching 5 bases. Per germline, CDR1 SGHTA and CDR2 FQGTGA. The CDR3 extends over 14 amino acids. The V end lost 5 bases, the J end lost 4 bases, and 14 bases lay between the germline ends. CDR3 in DNA: TGTGCCAGCAGCCCGGGCTGGGGGTTAGAGACCCAGTACTTC. Translated, it gives CASSPGWGLETQYF.

The genes are TRBV19 and TRBJ1-3; D unresolved. Per the germline V gene, CDR1 is LNHDA and CDR2 is SQIVND (reference sequence). The CDR3 extends over 20 amino acids. The ends were cut back, 0 bases at V and 0 bases at J, with 21 bases in the middle. CDR3 amino acids: CASSIEFRRMVPDSGNTIYF. The CDR3 DNA follows: TGTGCCAGTAGTATAGAGTTTCGGCGTATGGTCCCGGACTCTGGAAACACCATATATTTT. Variable domain in full (rest from reference TRBV19 and TRBJ1-3): DGGITQSPKYLFRKEGQNVTLSCEQNLNHDAMYWYRQDPGQGLRLIYYSQIVNDFQKGDIAEGYSVSREKKESFPLTVTSAQKNPTAFYLCASSIEFRRMVPDSGNTIYFGEGSWLTVV.

The V call is TRBV19, the J call TRBJ2-7; 8 bases map to TRBD2. V lost 3 bases, J lost 2 bases, and 6 bases stayed unmatched. This CDR3 contains 15 residues. The germline V gene encodes CDR1 LNHDA and CDR2 SQIVND (reference sequence). CDR3 residues: CASSIYGRAAYEQYF. CDR3 sequence (DNA): TGTGCCAGTAGTATTTACGGGAGGGCGGCCTACGAGCAGTACTTC.

The rearrangement links TRBV6-1 to TRBJ1-1, with no clear D. The CDR3 has 16 amino acids. V was clipped by 0 bases and J by 1 base, with 12 bases between them. Germline-derived CDR1 and CDR2 are MNHNS and SASEGT. The CDR3 here is CASSEAPEGWNTEAFF. The CDR3, as DNA: TGTGCCAGCAGTGAAGCCCCGGAGGGATGGAACACTGAAGCTTTCTTT.

The CDR3 region has the DNA TGTGCCAGCAGGCTAGCTCTAGCGGGGGTTAGCACAGATACGCAGTATTTT. Protein product: CASRLALAGVSTDTQYF. This chain joins TRBV12-3 or TRBV12-4 and TRBJ2-3; 10 bases line up with TRBD2. The J segment lost 0 bases and the V segment lost 6 bases, leaving 9 bases of the junction unmatched. This CDR3 is built from 17 residues.

This clonotype was seen only a few times. CDR3 DNA sequence: TGTGCCACCAGCGAGGTCGGCGGGGATAATGAAAAACTGTTTTTT. Residues: CATSEVGGDNEKLFF. The rearrangement joins TRBV15 to TRBJ1-4; D not certain. The V end lost 5 bases, the J end lost 4 bases, and 14 bases lay between the germline ends. The CDR3 covers 15 residues. Germline CDR1 is LNHNV and CDR2 is YYDKDF (reference sequence).

This clonotype was seen more than once but under ten times. CDR3 protein: CASSLVVERGVYEQYF. In DNA form, the CDR3 reads TGTGCCAGCAGCTTAGTGGTGGAGAGGGGGGTCTACGAGCAGTACTTC. The chain carries TRBV11-2 and TRBJ2-7; D tentatively fits TRBD1 or TRBD2 (6 bases each). The germline gives CDR1 SGHAT, CDR2 FQNNGV. V was clipped by 1 base and J by 3 bases, with 16 bases between them. CDR3 length equals 16 residues.